Each of the 27 T cell receptor beta chains below was sequenced from the same sample in a study of cytomegalovirus exposure and HLA in healthy donors. Primers included in the PCR were 60 Vbeta and 13 Jbeta primers. Generated by immunoSEQ multiplex PCR, the TCRdb table keeps only in-frame clones and is missing some. The sample carries roughly 150,000 clones, roughly 80% recorded once. The sample comprised PBMCs. The source is a woman aged 45 to 65 in good health and CMV-seropositive.

CDR3 region: CASSRGGYNSPLHF. CDR3 nucleotides: TGTGCCAGCAGCCGGGGGGGTTATAATTCACCCCTCCACTTT. The J gene is TRBJ1-6, the V gene TRBV14; tentatively, D is TRBD1 (5 bases). V gave up 4 bases and J gave up 4 bases, with 8 bases separating them. Germline CDR1 and CDR2: SGHDN and FVKESK. The CDR3 runs to 14 residues. Variable domain in full (rest from reference TRBV14 and TRBJ1-6): EAGVTQFPSHSVIEKGQTVTLRCDPISGHDNLYWYRRVMGKEIKFLLHFVKESKQDESGMPNNRFLAERTGGTYSTLKVQPAELEDSGVYFCASSRGGYNSPLHFGNGTRLTVT.

J is TRBJ2-1 and V is TRBV2; perhaps TRBD2 as D (7 bases). The CDR3 is 14 amino acids. Germline V gene lookup returns CDR1 SNHLY and CDR2 FYNNEI. Trimming shortened V by 8 bases and J by 5 bases, and 16 bases separated the two germline ends. CDR3 in amino acids: CASSRGGGNNEQFF. The CDR3 coding sequence is TGTGCCAGCTCTCGGGGCGGGGGCAACAATGAGCAGTTCTTC.

The chain joins TRBV5-6 to TRBJ2-5; D possibly corresponds to TRBD1 (5 bases). The CDR3 is 13 amino acids. The germline V gene has CDR1 SGHDT and CDR2 YYEEEE. V dropped 4 bases and J dropped 3 bases, with 10 bases sitting between them. CDR3 sequence reads: CASSPDSEETQYF. The CDR3 DNA reads TGTGCCAGCAGCCCAGACAGCGAAGAGACCCAGTACTTC.

This chain joins TRBV19 and TRBJ2-6; 8 bases line up with TRBD1. From germline, CDR1 is LNHDA and CDR2 SQIVND (reference sequence). The CDR3 is 17 amino acids. V shed 3 bases and J 1 base; nucleotides not matched to a gene: 5. In DNA form, the CDR3 reads TGTGCCAGTAGTATCTTTGGACAGGGATCTGGGGCCAACGTCCTGACTTTC. Translation gives CASSIFGQGSGANVLTF.

The chain employs TRBV18 and TRBJ2-1, with 13 nucleotides matching TRBD2. This CDR3 is built from 15 residues. Germline values: CDR1 KGHSH, CDR2 LQKENI. The J segment lost 7 bases and the V segment lost 5 bases, leaving 5 bases of the junction unmatched. CDR3 DNA: TGTGCCAGCTCATTTCTGGGACTAGCGGGGAATGAGCAGTTCTTC. Protein product: CASSFLGLAGNEQFF.

V is TRBV10-3 and J is TRBJ2-2; 11 bases are shared with TRBD2. Trimming at V came to 5 bases and at J to 7 bases, leaving 6 bases not matched to a gene. The CDR3 length is 15 residues. Germline V gene sequence: CDR1 ENHRY, CDR2 SYGVKD. This chain's CDR3 is CAISLSGGASGELFF. Written as DNA, the CDR3 is TGTGCCATCAGTCTTAGCGGGGGGGCAAGCGGGGAGCTGTTTTTT.

This clone was picked up one time. The chain has TRBV23-1 and TRBJ2-6, with D possibly matching TRBD2 (7 bases). Being an ORF, TRBV23-1 has a function that is uncertain. The CDR3 loop spans 17 amino acids. V dropped 4 bases and J dropped 2 bases, with 15 bases sitting between them. The CDR3 DNA reads TGCGCCAGCAGTCTTCCGTCCGGGGGGCCTGGGGCCAACGTCCTGACTTTC. This translates into CASSLPSGGPGANVLTF.

CDR3 amino acids: CASSLVVSGTYEQYF. The CDR3 DNA follows: TGTGCCAGCAGCTTAGTTGTCTCGGGAACCTACGAGCAGTACTTC. The chain links TRBV7-8 to TRBJ2-7; D is possibly TRBD2 (5 bases). The CDR3 totals 15 residues. CDR1 is SGHVS, CDR2 FQNEAQ, per germline. The V and J ends lost 1 base and 2 bases respectively, with 12 bases between them.

The J gene is TRBJ1-1, the V gene TRBV29-1, with D maybe TRBD1 (5 bases). Trimming pared 8 bases from V and 6 bases from J, leaving 22 bases between. This CDR3 region has 14 residues. Germline lookup yields CDR1 SQVTM and CDR2 ANQGSEA. The DNA of the CDR3 is TGCAGCTCAGCCCTTGACAGTCGGGGGGCTGAAGCTTTCTTT. Translation gives CSSALDSRGAEAFF.

The chain uses TRBV2 and TRBJ1-6; D is unresolved. Looked up from germline, CDR1 is SNHLY and CDR2 is FYNNEI. The length of the CDR3 is 14 residues. Trimming removed 9 bases at V and 7 bases at J, with 16 bases between. CDR3 amino acids: CASAIQLKNSPLHF. CDR3 sequence (DNA): TGTGCCAGTGCAATACAGTTAAAGAATTCACCCCTCCACTTT.

This clone was seen only a few times. The chain joins TRBV13 to TRBJ2-5; D gene uncertain. CDR3 size: 15 residues. Looked up from germline, CDR1 is PRHDT and CDR2 is FYEKMQ (reference sequence). Deletions cut 4 bases from V and 0 bases from J, with 12 bases between. The CDR3 bases are TGTGCCAGCAGCTCCACCTCCAACTACCAAGAGACCCAGTACTTC. Its translation is CASSSTSNYQETQYF.

This clone occurred a few times. The chain carries TRBV6-5 and TRBJ2-2; D possibly corresponds to TRBD2 (5 bases). This CDR3 is built from 14 residues. Per germline, CDR1 MNHEY and CDR2 SVGAGI. V lost 5 bases, J lost 3 bases, and 10 bases lay in between. CDR3: CASSLVLDTGELFF. The CDR3 coding sequence is TGTGCCAGCAGTCTAGTACTAGACACCGGGGAGCTGTTTTTT.

To note about this clone: The junction and the germline gene differ at one end; a read error may be behind it. The genes are TRBV7-9 and TRBJ1-1; D gene uncertain. The length of the CDR3 is 12 residues. The germline CDR1 and CDR2 sequences are SEHNR and FQNEAQ (reference sequence). CDR3 in DNA: TGTTCCAGCAGCTTTGAGGGAATTGAAGCTTTCTTT. This codes for CSSSFEGIEAFF.

The V and J genes are TRBV11-2 and TRBJ1-1, with D unclear. Per the germline V gene, CDR1 is SGHAT and CDR2 is FQNNGV. There are 15 residues in the CDR3. V gave up 3 bases and J gave up 1 base, with 12 bases separating them. The CDR3 loop reads CASSLLGGRNTEAFF. In DNA, the CDR3 is TGTGCCAGCAGCTTGCTGGGAGGGAGGAACACTGAAGCTTTCTTT. Full variable domain (rest looked up from reference TRBV11-2 and TRBJ1-1): EAGVAQSPRYKIIEKRQSVAFWCNPISGHATLYWYQQILGQGPKLLIQFQNNGVVDDSQLPKDRFSAERLKGVDSTLKIQPAKLEDSAVYLCASSLLGGRNTEAFFGQGTRLTVV.

This rearrangement joins TRBV15 to TRBJ1-1; 7 nucleotides align to TRBD1. Germline CDR1 is LNHNV and CDR2 is YYDKDF (reference sequence). V shed 1 base, J shed 1 base, and the junction held 3 bases outside the gene matches. This CDR3 region has 15 residues. The CDR3 bases are TGTGCCACCAGCAGAGCGGGACAGACGAACACTGAAGCTTTCTTT. Its protein product is CATSRAGQTNTEAFF.

Only a few counts were recorded for this clone. The J gene is TRBJ2-7, the V gene TRBV10-3, with 7 nucleotides matching TRBD2. V lost 6 bases, J lost 1 base, and 3 bases stayed unmatched. Looked up from germline, CDR1 is ENHRY and CDR2 is SYGVKD. There are 13 residues in the CDR3. CDR3 in DNA: TGTGCCATCAGGGGGGGGATTTCCTACGAGCAGTACTTC. Its protein product is CAIRGGISYEQYF.

This chain links TRBV6-1 with TRBJ2-5, with 11 bases that match TRBD2. V shed 1 base, J shed 1 base, and the junction held 11 bases outside the gene matches. The CDR3 extends over 19 amino acids. Germline assignment: CDR1 MNHNS and CDR2 SASEGT. Written as DNA, the CDR3 is TGTGCCAGCAGTGAAGAGGCTAGCGGGGGGCTCTTTCCCCAAGAGACCCAGTACTTC. Amino acid sequence: CASSEEASGGLFPQETQYF.

This CDR3 is CAWSLSAGELFF. As DNA, the CDR3 is TGTGCCTGGAGCCTCTCCGCCGGGGAGCTGTTTTTT. This chain links TRBV30 with TRBJ2-2; no clear D gene. Per germline, CDR1 GTSNPN and CDR2 SVGIG (reference sequence). The CDR3 extends over 12 amino acids. Trimming shortened V by 3 bases and J by 6 bases, and 8 bases separated the two germline ends.

This clone was observed many times. The chain is built from TRBV5-1 and TRBJ1-1; D gene ambiguous. The CDR3 is 15 amino acids. Per the germline V gene, CDR1 is SGHRS and CDR2 is YFSETQ. Trimming pared 0 bases from V and 9 bases from J, leaving 18 bases between. The CDR3 loop is CASSLDWAGNRKAFF. The CDR3 DNA sequence: TGCGCCAGCAGCTTGGACTGGGCGGGGAATCGGAAAGCTTTCTTT.

The chain combines TRBV29-1 with TRBJ2-4, with D perhaps TRBD1 (6 bases). Per germline, CDR1 SQVTM and CDR2 ANQGSEA. The CDR3 consists of 15 residues. Trimming took off 6 bases at V and 0 bases at J, with 15 bases between the two ends. The CDR3 nucleotides read TGCAGCGTGGCTCAGGGACATTTAGCCAAAAACATTCAGTACTTC. Translation: CSVAQGHLAKNIQYF.

CDR3 sequence reads: CASSIGQIVDQPQHF. In nucleotides, the CDR3 is TGTGCCAGTAGTATTGGACAGATAGTGGATCAGCCCCAGCATTTT. The chain carries TRBV19 and TRBJ1-5; a possible D gene is TRBD1 (6 bases). V gave up 3 bases and J gave up 5 bases, with 14 bases separating them. CDR3 length: 15 residues. Germline CDR1 reads LNHDA; CDR2 reads SQIVND (reference sequence). Supplemented by reference TRBV19 and TRBJ1-5, the full variable domain reads DGGITQSPKYLFRKEGQNVTLSCEQNLNHDAMYWYRQDPGQGLRLIYYSQIVNDFQKGDIAEGYSVSREKKESFPLTVTSAQKNPTAFYLCASSIGQIVDQPQHFGDGTRLSIL.

The rearrangement uses TRBV6-6 and TRBJ2-3, with D perhaps matching TRBD2 (5 bases). The germline V gene has CDR1 MNHNY and CDR2 SVGAGI (reference sequence). V lost 8 bases to trimming and J lost 8 bases, with 8 bases between them. CDR3 size: 10 residues. The CDR3 nucleotides read TGTGCCAGCGCGGGTGCTACGCAGTATTTT. Translated, it gives CASAGATQYF.

The chain is built from TRBV11-3 and TRBJ1-1; D perhaps matches TRBD1 (5 bases). Germline V lookup: CDR1 SGHNT, CDR2 YENEEA. The CDR3 spans 14 residues. V shed 0 bases and J shed 6 bases, with 11 bases lying between them. DNA of the CDR3: TGTGCCAGCAGCTTAGATCGGGGGGGGTCTGAAGCTTTCTTT. The encoded protein is CASSLDRGGSEAFF.

The chain uses TRBV2 and TRBJ2-1; 10 bases are shared with TRBD1. Germline V gives CDR1 SNHLY, CDR2 FYNNEI. Trimming at V came to 10 bases and at J to 10 bases, leaving 7 bases not matched to a gene. This CDR3 is built from 12 residues. This CDR3 reads CATGTGVGEQFF. The CDR3 nucleotides are TGTGCCACCGGGACAGGGGTAGGGGAGCAGTTCTTC.

J is TRBJ2-1 and V is TRBV30; D gene uncertain. V was trimmed by 2 bases and J by 9 bases, leaving 8 bases between them. The germline V gene encodes CDR1 GTSNPN and CDR2 SVGIG (reference sequence). The CDR3 contains 11 residues. The CDR3 reads CAWSRVSEQFF. The CDR3 DNA follows: TGTGCCTGGAGTCGGGTTAGTGAGCAGTTCTTC.

This clone was detected a few times. The V gene is TRBV28, the J gene TRBJ1-4, with D maybe TRBD1 (5 bases). Trimming removed 5 bases from V and 7 bases from J, with 14 bases in between. This CDR3 is built from 14 residues. The germline gives CDR1 MDHEN, CDR2 SYDVKM. CDR3 sequence (DNA): TGTGCCAGCAGTCCGTCTGTTAGGGGTGAAAAACTGTTTTTT. Translated: CASSPSVRGEKLFF.

In its sample, this clone was seen once. This chain uses TRBV18 with TRBJ1-1; D uncertain. The V end lost 3 bases, the J end lost 4 bases, and 15 bases lay between the germline ends. The germline gives CDR1 KGHSH, CDR2 LQKENI. The CDR3 has 15 amino acids. The CDR3 is CASSPTVAGSTEAFF. As DNA, the CDR3 is TGTGCCAGCTCACCCACGGTGGCGGGGAGCACTGAAGCTTTCTTT.